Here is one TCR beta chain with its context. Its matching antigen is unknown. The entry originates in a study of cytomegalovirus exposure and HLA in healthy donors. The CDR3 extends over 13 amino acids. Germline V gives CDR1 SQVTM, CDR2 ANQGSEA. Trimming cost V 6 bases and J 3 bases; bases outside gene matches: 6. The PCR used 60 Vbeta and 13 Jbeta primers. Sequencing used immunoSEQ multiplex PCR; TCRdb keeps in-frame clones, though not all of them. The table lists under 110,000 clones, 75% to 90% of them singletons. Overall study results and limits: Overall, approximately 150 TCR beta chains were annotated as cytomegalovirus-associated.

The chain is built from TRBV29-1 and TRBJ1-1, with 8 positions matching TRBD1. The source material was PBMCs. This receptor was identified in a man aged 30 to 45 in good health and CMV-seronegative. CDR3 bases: TGCAGCGTGGGACAGGCCAGCGACACTGAAGCTTTCTTT. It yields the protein CSVGQASDTEAFF.